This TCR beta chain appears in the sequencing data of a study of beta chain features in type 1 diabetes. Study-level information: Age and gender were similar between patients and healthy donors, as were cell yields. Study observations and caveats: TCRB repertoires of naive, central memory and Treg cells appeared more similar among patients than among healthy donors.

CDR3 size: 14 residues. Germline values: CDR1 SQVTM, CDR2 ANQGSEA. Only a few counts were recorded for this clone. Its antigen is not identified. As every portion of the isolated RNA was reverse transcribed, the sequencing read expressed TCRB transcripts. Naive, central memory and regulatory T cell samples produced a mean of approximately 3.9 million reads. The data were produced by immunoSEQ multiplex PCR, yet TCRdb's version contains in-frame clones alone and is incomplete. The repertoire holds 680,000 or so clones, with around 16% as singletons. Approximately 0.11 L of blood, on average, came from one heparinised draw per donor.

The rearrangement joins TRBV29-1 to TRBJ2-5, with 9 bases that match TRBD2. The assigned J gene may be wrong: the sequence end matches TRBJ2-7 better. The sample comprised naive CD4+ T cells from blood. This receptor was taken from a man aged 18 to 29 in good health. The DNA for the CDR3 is TGCAGCGTTGAAGATTCTGGACTAGCGACCGAGCAGTACTTC. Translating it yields CSVEDSGLATEQYF.